This TCR beta chain comes out of a study of blood T cell repertoires in COVID-19. Study as a whole: The United States, Italy and Spain provided the acute and convalescent COVID-19 samples.

Individuals aged about 18 to 90 years were recruited from about two dozen US areas. Donors were grouped by their self-reported clinical history. Cohort 3 donors were reported recovered after two negative PCRs, clearance, or symptom resolution. Germline V gives CDR1 MDHEN, CDR2 SYDVKM. V lost 5 bases and J 8 bases, leaving 24 bases between the germline ends. This CDR3 comprises 16 residues. Clones were sequenced by immunoSEQ multiplex PCR, and TCRdb holds only the in-frame ones, with some missing. This sample has approximately 240,000 clones; just over 90% occur once, and the top ten carry about 1.9%. The TCR originated in a woman younger than 35 who had recovered from COVID-19. This chain joins TRBV28 and TRBJ1-2, with a weak D call TRBD1 (6 bases). The sequenced sample was PBMCs or T cells enriched from blood (not recorded which). CDR3 region: CASSLLQGPVGRGYTF. The CDR3 DNA reads as TGTGCCAGCAGTCTCCTGCAGGGGCCAGTAGGTAGGGGCTACACCTTC.